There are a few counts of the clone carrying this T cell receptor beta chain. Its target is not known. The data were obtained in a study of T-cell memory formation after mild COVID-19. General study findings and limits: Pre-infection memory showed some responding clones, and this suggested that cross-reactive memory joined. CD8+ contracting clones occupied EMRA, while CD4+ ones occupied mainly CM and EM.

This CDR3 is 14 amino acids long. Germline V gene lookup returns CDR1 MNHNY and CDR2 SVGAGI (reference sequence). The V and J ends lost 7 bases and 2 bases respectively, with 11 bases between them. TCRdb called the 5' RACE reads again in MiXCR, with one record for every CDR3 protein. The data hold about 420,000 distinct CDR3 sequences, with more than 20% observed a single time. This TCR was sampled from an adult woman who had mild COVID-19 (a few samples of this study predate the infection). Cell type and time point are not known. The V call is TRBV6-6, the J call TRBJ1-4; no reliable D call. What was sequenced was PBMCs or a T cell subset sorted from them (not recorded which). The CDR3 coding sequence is TGTGCCAGCAAGATGGACGGGACTAATGAAAAACTGTTTTTT. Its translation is CASKMDGTNEKLFF.